This TCR beta chain was observed in a study of memory CD4+ T cells and cytomegalovirus serostatus. General study points: The CMV-associated TCR signature appears largely within the CD4+ memory repertoire. Median bootstrapped AUC for CMV status was approximately 0.96 originally, roughly 0.92 US-trained.

Authors' methods: Out-of-frame sequences were removed, leaving 2 million to 2.5 million distinct TCRbeta sequences. Here immunoSEQ multiplex PCR was the method, and the copy in TCRdb shows in-frame clones only, minus some. V, J and clone size derive from that table, while D and trimming were established from the DNA sequence. The table lists about 42,000 clones, around 72% of them singletons. The sort gate was single viable CD3+CD4+CD8-CD45RO+ cells for memory CD4+ T cells. Positive selection with CD4 microbeads enriched total CD4+ T cells. As to this clone: Antigen unknown.

The CDR3 totals 15 residues. The ends were cut back, 6 bases at V and 0 bases at J, with 12 bases in the middle. The germline V gene has CDR1 MRHNA and CDR2 SNTAGT. The TCR originated in an adult in good health and CMV-seronegative. The J gene is TRBJ1-5, the V gene TRBV6-4, with D possibly matching TRBD1 (5 bases). Sequences were obtained from memory CD4+ T cells from blood. In DNA, the CDR3 is TGTGCCAGCAGCGCCGAAGGGGTTAGCAATCAGCCCCAGCATTTT. This sequence encodes CASSAEGVSNQPQHF.